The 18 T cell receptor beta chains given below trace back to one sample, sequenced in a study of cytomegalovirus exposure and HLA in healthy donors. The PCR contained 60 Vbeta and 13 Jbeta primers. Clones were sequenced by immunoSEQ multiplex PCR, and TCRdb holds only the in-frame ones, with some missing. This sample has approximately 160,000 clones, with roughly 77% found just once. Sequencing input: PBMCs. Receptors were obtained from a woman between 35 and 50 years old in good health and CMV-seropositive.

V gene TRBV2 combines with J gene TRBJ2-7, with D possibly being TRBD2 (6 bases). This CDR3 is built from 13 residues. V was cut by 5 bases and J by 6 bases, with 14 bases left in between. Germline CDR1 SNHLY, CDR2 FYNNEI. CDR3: CASSPDPGGEQYF. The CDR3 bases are TGTGCCAGCAGTCCGGACCCCGGGGGCGAGCAGTACTTC.

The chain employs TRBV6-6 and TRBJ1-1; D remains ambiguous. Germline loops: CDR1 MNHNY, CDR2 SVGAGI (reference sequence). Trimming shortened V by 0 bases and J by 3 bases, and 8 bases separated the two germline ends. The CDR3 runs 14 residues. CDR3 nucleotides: TGTGCCAGCAGTTACTCGCCCGGGGACACTGAAGCTTTCTTT. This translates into CASSYSPGDTEAFF.

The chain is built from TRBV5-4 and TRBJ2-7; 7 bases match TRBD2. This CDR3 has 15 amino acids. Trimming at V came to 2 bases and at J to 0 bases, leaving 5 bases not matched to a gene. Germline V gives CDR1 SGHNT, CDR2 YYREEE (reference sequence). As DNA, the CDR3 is TGTGCCAGCAGCTTCTTTGGGACTACCTCCTACGAGCAGTACTTC. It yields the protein CASSFFGTTSYEQYF.

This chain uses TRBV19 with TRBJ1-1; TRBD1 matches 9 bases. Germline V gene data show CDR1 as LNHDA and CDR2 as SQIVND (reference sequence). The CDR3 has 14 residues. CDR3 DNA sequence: TGTGCAACTAAGGGGACAGGGTCGTACACTGAAGCTTTCTTT. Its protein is CATKGTGSYTEAFF.

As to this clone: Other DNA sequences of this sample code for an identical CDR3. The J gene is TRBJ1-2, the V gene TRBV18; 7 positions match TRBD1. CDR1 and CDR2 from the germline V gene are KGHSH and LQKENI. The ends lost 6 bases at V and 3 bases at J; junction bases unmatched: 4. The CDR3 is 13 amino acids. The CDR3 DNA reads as TGTGCCAGCTCGCCCGACAGGGACTATGGCTACACCTTC. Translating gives CASSPDRDYGYTF.

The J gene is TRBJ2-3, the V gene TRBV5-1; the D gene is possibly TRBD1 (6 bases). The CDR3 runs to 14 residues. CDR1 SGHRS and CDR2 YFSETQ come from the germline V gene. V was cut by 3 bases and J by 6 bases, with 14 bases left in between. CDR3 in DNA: TGCGCCAGCAGCTGGGACAAGAGTGGGGATACGCAGTATTTT. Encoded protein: CASSWDKSGDTQYF.

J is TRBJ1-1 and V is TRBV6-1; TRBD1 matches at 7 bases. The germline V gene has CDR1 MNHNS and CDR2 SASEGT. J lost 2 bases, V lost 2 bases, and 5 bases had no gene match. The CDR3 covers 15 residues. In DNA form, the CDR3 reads TGTGCCAGCAGTGAAAGGGACAGAAGTAACACTGAAGCTTTCTTT. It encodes CASSERDRSNTEAFF.

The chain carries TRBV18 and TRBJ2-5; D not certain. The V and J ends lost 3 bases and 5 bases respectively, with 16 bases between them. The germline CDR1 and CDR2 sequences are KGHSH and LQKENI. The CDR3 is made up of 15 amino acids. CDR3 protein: CASSPSGQRWETQYF. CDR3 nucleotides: TGTGCCAGCTCACCCTCCGGTCAACGTTGGGAGACCCAGTACTTC. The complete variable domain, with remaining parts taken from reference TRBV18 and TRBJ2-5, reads NAGVMQNPRHLVRRRGQEARLRCSPMKGHSHVYWYRQLPEEGLKFMVYLQKENIIDESGMPKERFSAEFPKEGPSILRIQQVVRGDSAAYFCASSPSGQRWETQYFGPGTRLLVL.

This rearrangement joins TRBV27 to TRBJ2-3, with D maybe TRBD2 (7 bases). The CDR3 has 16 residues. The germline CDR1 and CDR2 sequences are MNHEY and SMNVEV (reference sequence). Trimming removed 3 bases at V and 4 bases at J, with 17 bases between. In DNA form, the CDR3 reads TGTGCCAGCAGTTTCGGGGGAGGGAAGGGGGCAGATACGCAGTATTTT. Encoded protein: CASSFGGGKGADTQYF.

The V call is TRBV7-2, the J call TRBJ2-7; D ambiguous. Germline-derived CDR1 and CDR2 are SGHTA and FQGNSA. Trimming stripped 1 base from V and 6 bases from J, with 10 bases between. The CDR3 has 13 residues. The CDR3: CASSLELLAEQYF. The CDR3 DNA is TGTGCCAGCAGCTTAGAACTATTAGCCGAGCAGTACTTC.

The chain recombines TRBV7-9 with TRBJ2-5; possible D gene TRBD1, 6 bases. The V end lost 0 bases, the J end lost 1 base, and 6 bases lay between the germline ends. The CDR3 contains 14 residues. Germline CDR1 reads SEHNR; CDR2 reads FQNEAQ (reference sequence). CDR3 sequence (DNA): TGTGCCAGCAGCTTAGCACAGGGCCAAGAGACCCAGTACTTC. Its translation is CASSLAQGQETQYF. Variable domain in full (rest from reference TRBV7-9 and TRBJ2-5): DTGVSQNPRHKITKRGQNVTFRCDPISEHNRLYWYRQTLGQGPEFLTYFQNEAQLEKSRLLSDRFSAERPKGSFSTLEIQRTEQGDSAMYLCASSLAQGQETQYFGPGTRLLVL.

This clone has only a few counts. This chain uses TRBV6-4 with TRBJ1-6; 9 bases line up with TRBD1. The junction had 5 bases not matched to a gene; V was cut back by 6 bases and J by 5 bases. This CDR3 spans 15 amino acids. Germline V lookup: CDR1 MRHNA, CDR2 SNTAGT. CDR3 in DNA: TGTGCCAGCAGGGAGCGGACAGGGGATAATTCACCCCTCCACTTT. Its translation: CASRERTGDNSPLHF.

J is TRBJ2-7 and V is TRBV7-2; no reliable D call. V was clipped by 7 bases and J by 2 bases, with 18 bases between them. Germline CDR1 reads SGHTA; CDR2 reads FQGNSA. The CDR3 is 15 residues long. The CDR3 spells CASTLRPSEPYEQYF. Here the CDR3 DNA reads TGTGCCAGCACCCTGAGGCCTTCAGAACCCTACGAGCAGTACTTC.

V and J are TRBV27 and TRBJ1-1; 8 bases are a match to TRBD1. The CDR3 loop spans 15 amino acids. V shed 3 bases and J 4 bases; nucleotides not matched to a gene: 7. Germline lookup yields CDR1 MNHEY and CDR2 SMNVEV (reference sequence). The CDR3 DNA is TGTGCCAGCAGTTTGGGCAGGGGGCTTGCCACTGAAGCTTTCTTT. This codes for CASSLGRGLATEAFF.

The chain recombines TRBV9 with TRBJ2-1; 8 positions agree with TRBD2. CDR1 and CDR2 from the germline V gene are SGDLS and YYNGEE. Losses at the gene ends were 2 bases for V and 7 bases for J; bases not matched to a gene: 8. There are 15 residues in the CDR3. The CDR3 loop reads CASSVDYPGGNEQFF. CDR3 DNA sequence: TGTGCCAGCAGCGTTGACTACCCGGGAGGGAATGAGCAGTTCTTC.

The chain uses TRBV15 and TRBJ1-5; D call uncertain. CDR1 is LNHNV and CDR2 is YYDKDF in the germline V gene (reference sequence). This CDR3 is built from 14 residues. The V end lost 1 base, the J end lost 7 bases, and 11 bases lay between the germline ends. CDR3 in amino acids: CATSRGAGGQPQHF. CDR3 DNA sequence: TGTGCCACCAGCAGAGGGGCAGGCGGGCAGCCCCAGCATTTT.

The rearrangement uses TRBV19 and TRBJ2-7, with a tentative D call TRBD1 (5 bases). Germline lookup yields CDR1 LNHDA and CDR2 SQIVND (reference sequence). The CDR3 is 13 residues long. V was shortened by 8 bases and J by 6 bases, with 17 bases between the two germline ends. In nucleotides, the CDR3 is TGTGCCAGTTCACCCAGGGTTGAACGCGAGCAGTACTTC. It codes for CASSPRVEREQYF.

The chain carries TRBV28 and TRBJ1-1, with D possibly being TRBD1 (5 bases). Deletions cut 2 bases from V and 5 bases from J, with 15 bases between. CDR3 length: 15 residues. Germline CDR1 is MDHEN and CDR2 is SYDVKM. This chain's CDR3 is CASSLGDSGRTEAFF. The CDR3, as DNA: TGTGCCAGCAGTTTAGGGGACTCGGGGCGGACTGAAGCTTTCTTT.